This TCR beta chain was identified during a study of post-analysis software for immune sequencing data. Study-level points and caveats: Patients used five TRBV segments, including TRBV5-6, TRBV5-1 and TRBV20-1, more often than controls.

CDR1 is MDHEN, CDR2 SYDVKM, per germline. The ends were cut back, 3 bases at V and 0 bases at J, with 11 bases in the middle. The CDR3 is 15 amino acids. Remarks on this clonotype: The antigen is undetermined.

Prepared libraries of TCR beta cDNA carried unique molecular identifiers. MiXCR, run by TCRdb on the PCR reads, gives a single entry per CDR3 protein. The table has about 260,000 distinct CDR3 sequences, around 34% seen once; the top ten hold around 4.8%. Material for sequencing was blood. The TCR sequence derives from a girl under 18 with multiple sclerosis. The chain combines TRBV28 with TRBJ1-1; TRBD1 is a possible D gene (5 bases). CDR3 nucleotide sequence: TGTGCCAGCAGTTTCCCAGGGTCAATGAACACTGAAGCTTTCTTT. This sequence encodes CASSFPGSMNTEAFF. The complete variable domain, with remaining parts taken from reference TRBV28 and TRBJ1-1, reads DVKVTQSSRYLVKRTGEKVFLECVQDMDHENMFWYRQDPGLGLRLIYFSYDVKMKEKGDIPEGYSVSREKKERFSLILESASTNQTSMYLCASSFPGSMNTEAFFGQGTRLTVV.